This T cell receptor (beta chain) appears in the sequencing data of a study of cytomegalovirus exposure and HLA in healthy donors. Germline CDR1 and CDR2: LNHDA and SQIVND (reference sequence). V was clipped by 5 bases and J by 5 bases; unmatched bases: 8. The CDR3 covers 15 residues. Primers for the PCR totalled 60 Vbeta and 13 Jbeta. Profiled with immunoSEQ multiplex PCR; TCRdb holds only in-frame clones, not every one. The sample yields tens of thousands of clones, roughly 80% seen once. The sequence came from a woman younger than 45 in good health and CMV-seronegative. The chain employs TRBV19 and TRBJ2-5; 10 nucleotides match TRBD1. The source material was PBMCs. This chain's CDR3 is CASSSRDRGRETQYF. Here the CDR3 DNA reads TGTGCCAGTAGTTCCCGGGACAGGGGTCGGGAGACCCAGTACTTC.